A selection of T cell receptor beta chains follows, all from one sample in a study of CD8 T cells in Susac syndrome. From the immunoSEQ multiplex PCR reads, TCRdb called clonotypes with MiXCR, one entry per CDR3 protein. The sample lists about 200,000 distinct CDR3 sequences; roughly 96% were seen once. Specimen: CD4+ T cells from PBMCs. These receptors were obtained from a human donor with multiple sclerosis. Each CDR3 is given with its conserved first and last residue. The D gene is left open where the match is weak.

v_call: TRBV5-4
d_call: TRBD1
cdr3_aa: CASSRTGSYGYTF

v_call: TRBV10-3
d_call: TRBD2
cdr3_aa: CAINSGRFYEQYF

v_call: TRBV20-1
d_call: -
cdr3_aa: CSARGNGHEQFF

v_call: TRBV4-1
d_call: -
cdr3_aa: CASRKGQPQHF

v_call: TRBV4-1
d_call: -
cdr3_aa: CASSQEPQGAQYF

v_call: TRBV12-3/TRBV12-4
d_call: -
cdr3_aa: CASLTTDTQYF

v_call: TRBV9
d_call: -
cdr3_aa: CASSVLWTQDTQYF

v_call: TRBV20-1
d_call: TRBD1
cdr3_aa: CSASEGARTEAFF

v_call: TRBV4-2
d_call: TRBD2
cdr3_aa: CASSQEETSSIYEQYF

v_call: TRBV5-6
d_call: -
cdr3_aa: CASLYKGIDTQYF

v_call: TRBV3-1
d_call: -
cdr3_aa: CASSEDIPPGETQYF

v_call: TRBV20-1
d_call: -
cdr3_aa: CSAFDLSYYEQYF

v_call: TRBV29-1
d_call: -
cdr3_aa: CSVARLQGPGANVLTF

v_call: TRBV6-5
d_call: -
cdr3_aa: CASSYGTTPSYGYTF

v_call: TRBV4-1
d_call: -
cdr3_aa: CASSQDQARDTQYF

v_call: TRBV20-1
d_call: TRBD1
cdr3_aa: CSARDRVNEQFF

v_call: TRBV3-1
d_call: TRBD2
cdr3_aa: CASSQGPPGSGSGSYEQFF

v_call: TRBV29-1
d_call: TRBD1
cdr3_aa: CSVGTGDSPLHF

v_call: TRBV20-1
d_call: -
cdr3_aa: CSAVPGSWAEAFF

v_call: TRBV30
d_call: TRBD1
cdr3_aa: CAWTGQGGQPQHF

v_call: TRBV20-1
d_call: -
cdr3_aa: CSARALGGRYGTEAFF

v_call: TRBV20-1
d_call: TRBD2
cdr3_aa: CSAREVLAGGTGELFF

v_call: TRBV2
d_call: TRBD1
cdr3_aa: CASSGDSFTDTQYF

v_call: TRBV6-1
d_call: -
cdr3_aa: CASSYGTTQFF

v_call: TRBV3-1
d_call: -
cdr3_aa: CASSQDGRGYTEAFF

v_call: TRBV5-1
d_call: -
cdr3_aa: CASSSSTGSLTGELFF

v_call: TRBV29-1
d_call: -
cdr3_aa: CSLGREASTDTQYF

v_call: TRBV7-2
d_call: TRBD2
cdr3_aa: CASNPSPGRANEQFF

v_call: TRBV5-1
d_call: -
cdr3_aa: CASSPRDIYEQYF

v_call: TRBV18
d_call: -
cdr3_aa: CASSPRAEGYEQYF

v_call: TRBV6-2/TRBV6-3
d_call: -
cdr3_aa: CASSYAGWSEQFF

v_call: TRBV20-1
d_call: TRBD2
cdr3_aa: CSAKLAGVTDTQYF

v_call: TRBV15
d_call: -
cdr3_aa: CATSRVRAAYEQYF

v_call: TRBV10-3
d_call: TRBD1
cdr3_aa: CAIRTGGAGYEQYF

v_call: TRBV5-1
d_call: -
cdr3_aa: CASSKGQSTDTQYF

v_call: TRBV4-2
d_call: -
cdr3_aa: CASSQDFIDSFLGELFF

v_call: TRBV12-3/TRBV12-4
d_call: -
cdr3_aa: CASSIAEFNEQFF

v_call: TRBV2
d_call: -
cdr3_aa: CASSQDSQGGYTF

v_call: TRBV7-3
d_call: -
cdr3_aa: CASSPSPSSYNEQFF

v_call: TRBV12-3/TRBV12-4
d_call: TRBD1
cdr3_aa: CASTLKDRGETQYF

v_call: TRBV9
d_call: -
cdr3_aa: CASTIQATGANVLTF

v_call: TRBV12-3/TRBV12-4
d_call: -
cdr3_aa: CASTYRVGGYTF

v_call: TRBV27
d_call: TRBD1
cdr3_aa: CASSFTGGYGYTF

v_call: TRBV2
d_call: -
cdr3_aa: CASVKGDFTDTQYF

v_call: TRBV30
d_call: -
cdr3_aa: CAWRGSSNQPQHF

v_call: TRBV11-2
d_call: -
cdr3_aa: CASNGWGALSEQFF

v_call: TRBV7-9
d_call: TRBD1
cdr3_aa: CASTWGDRGYGYTF